This TCR beta chain is drawn from a study of PD-L1 blockade in urothelial cancer. The data were produced by immunoSEQ multiplex PCR, yet TCRdb's version contains in-frame clones alone and is incomplete. The repertoire holds over 45,000 clones, with around 84% as singletons. This sample comprised PBMCs, obtained around atezolizumab (anti-PD-L1) treatment. The receptor comes from a man aged 45-65 years with urothelial cancer.

CDR3 nucleotide sequence: TGTGCCTGGAGCGCGGGAGCTCAGGAGAAAAACATTCAGTACTTC. Translated: CAWSAGAQEKNIQYF. The chain couples TRBV30 to TRBJ2-4, with 7 bases fitting TRBD2. Germline V gives CDR1 GTSNPN, CDR2 SVGIG (reference sequence). CDR3 length: 15 residues. Trimming removed 3 bases from V and 4 bases from J; junction bases left unmatched: 9.